Listed here are 12 T cell receptor beta chains from one sample, sequenced in a study of control samples from healthy donors and cancer patients. This table comes from immunoSEQ multiplex PCR, and its TCRdb copy is limited to in-frame clones, with some not included. The table includes 60,000 to 75,000 clones, almost 85% detected once. Sequenced input: blood. These receptors were collected from a man aged 40-49 years in good health.

CDR3 in DNA: TGTGCCAGCAGCCAAACTCACAGGGGTTACCAAGAGACCCAGTACTTC. The encoded protein is CASSQTHRGYQETQYF. The chain couples TRBV9 to TRBJ2-5; 7 nucleotides agree with TRBD1. The CDR3 covers 16 residues. CDR1 and CDR2 (germline): SGDLS, YYNGEE. The trim removed 4 bases at V and 0 bases at J, leaving 9 bases unmatched.

The rearrangement links TRBV28 to TRBJ2-2; D might be TRBD1 or TRBD2, each matching 5 bases. V lost 10 bases and J 1 base, leaving 19 bases between the germline ends. The CDR3 extends over 16 amino acids. Germline CDR1 is MDHEN and CDR2 is SYDVKM. CDR3 nucleotide sequence: TGTGCCATCCCTCAGGGTGGGACGGGGAACACCGGGGAGCTGTTTTTT. It codes for CAIPQGGTGNTGELFF.

The chain recombines TRBV15 with TRBJ2-1, with 11 nucleotides matching TRBD2. V lost 3 bases and J lost 0; bases outside the gene matches: 4. The length of the CDR3 is 17 residues. From germline, CDR1 is LNHNV and CDR2 YYDKDF (reference sequence). The CDR3 nucleotides read TGTGCCACCAGCAGTAGCGGGAGGGAAAGCTCCTACAATGAGCAGTTCTTC. Protein: CATSSSGRESSYNEQFF.

The V gene is TRBV28, the J gene TRBJ2-7; D might be TRBD1 or TRBD2, each matching 5 bases. This CDR3 is 12 amino acids long. Trimming pared 3 bases from V and 7 bases from J, leaving 10 bases between. Germline CDR1 is MDHEN and CDR2 is SYDVKM. This CDR3 reads CASSFGTQEQYF. The CDR3 DNA is TGTGCCAGCAGTTTCGGGACGCAAGAGCAGTACTTC.

CDR3 sequence (DNA): TGTGCCAGCAGTGAATGGGCCAACGAGCAGTACTTC. Its translation: CASSEWANEQYF. The chain links TRBV2 to TRBJ2-7; D is unresolved. The germline V gene has CDR1 SNHLY and CDR2 FYNNEI. Trimming took 2 bases from V and 5 from J, leaving 7 bases between them. The CDR3 covers 12 residues.

This rearrangement joins TRBV24-1 to TRBJ1-2; 8 positions match TRBD1. Germline loops: CDR1 KGHDR, CDR2 SFDVKD. The CDR3 has 13 amino acids. Trimming removed 4 bases from V and 7 bases from J; junction bases left unmatched: 4. Here the CDR3 reads CATSDRGLGGYTF. CDR3 nucleotides: TGTGCCACCAGTGACAGGGGGCTCGGTGGCTACACCTTC.

This clone was picked up one time. The chain links TRBV30 to TRBJ2-6; D is ambiguous. The V gene's germline CDR1 is GTSNPN and CDR2 SVGIG (reference sequence). With 3 bases removed from V and 1 base from J, the gap between germline ends came to 16 bases. The CDR3 runs to 17 residues. As DNA, the CDR3 is TGTGCCTGGAGGAGAGGTGGCCAACGTTCTGGGGCCAACGTCCTGACTTTC. Its translation: CAWRRGGQRSGANVLTF.

This sequence joins TRBV5-1 and TRBJ1-6, with 10 bases matching TRBD1. This CDR3 comprises 15 residues. The germline V gene has CDR1 SGHRS and CDR2 YFSETQ. V lost 4 bases to trimming and J lost 7 bases; unmatched junction nucleotides: 5. The CDR3 here is CASSQTGGENSPLHF. Written as DNA, the CDR3 is TGCGCCAGCAGCCAGACAGGGGGCGAAAATTCACCCCTCCACTTT.

This clone was observed once. The J gene is TRBJ1-1, the V gene TRBV5-1; no firm D call. The CDR3 runs 13 residues. Germline CDR1 reads SGHRS; CDR2 reads YFSETQ. V dropped 2 bases and J dropped 1 base, with 6 bases sitting between them. CDR3 protein: CASSFSENTEAFF. The DNA of the CDR3 is TGCGCCAGCAGCTTCTCGGAGAACACTGAAGCTTTCTTT.

V usage is TRBV12-3 or TRBV12-4 and J usage is TRBJ2-7, with D possibly being TRBD2 (5 bases). The CDR3 consists of 13 residues. V dropped 5 bases and J dropped 9 bases, with 17 bases sitting between them. The CDR3 loop is CASSHPLARVQYF. The DNA for the CDR3 is TGTGCCAGCAGTCACCCTTTGGCGAGGGTGCAGTACTTC.

This clone was recorded only once. This rearrangement joins TRBV28 to TRBJ1-1; no firm D call. This CDR3 has 13 amino acids. V was cut by 5 bases and J by 1 base, with 8 bases left in between. The V gene's germline CDR1 is MDHEN and CDR2 SYDVKM. CDR3 amino acids: CASSPTRNTEAFF. The CDR3 coding sequence is TGTGCCAGCAGTCCTACACGGAACACTGAAGCTTTCTTT.

V and J are TRBV6-5 and TRBJ1-6; D gene ambiguous. Germline-derived CDR1 and CDR2 are MNHEY and SVGAGI. V lost 0 bases and J 1 base, leaving 4 bases between the germline ends. This CDR3 spans 15 amino acids. The CDR3 reads CASSYSGSYNSPLHF. CDR3 coding DNA: TGTGCCAGCAGTTACTCGGGGTCCTATAATTCACCCCTCCACTTT.